The 5 T cell receptor beta chains listed next were all sequenced from one sample in a study of T cell changes during pregnancy in multiple sclerosis (dated by TCRdb to 2018 to 2020). Libraries were made using the immunoSEQ multiplex PCR assay. The clones in this table, taken by TCRdb from immuneACCESS, are in-frame only. Not every clone is retained; where verified, under half of the shortfall comes from an unresolved V gene, and the cause of the rest is unknown. The sample profile shows about 80,000 clones; around 91% of them were found once. Approximately 2% of the sample belongs to the ten largest clones. Material: peripheral blood, obtained before pregnancy. The receptors shown here come from a female donor with multiple sclerosis, enrolled in a pregnancy study.

V and J are TRBV5-6 and TRBJ1-2; 9 bases line up with TRBD1. CDR1 and CDR2 (germline): SGHDT, YYEEEE. The length of the CDR3 is 14 residues. V lost 0 bases and J lost 4; bases outside the gene matches: 1. Here the CDR3 DNA reads TGTGCCAGCAGCTTGGGGACAGGGGTCTATGGCTACACCTTC. Protein product: CASSLGTGVYGYTF.

The chain uses TRBV25-1 and TRBJ2-2, with 9 bases aligning to TRBD2. J was trimmed by 10 bases and V by 8 bases; bases with no gene match: 23. Germline values: CDR1 MGHDK, CDR2 SYGVNS. This CDR3 comprises 18 residues. CDR3 loop: CASGRGGVRQADRTELFF. The CDR3 DNA reads TGTGCCAGCGGGCGGGGGGGGGTCCGGCAGGCAGATAGAACGGAGCTGTTTTTT.

This chain links TRBV7-3 with TRBJ2-2, with 8 bases identical to TRBD2. The germline V gene encodes CDR1 SGHTA and CDR2 FQGTGA. The CDR3 is 14 residues long. Trimming took 6 bases from V and 4 from J; bases not matched to a gene: 4. DNA for the CDR3: TGTGCCAGCAGGTTTAGCGGGGCCACCGGGGAGCTGTTTTTT. It encodes CASRFSGATGELFF.

The rearrangement links TRBV19 to TRBJ1-5, with D possibly matching TRBD1 (6 bases). Trimming cost V 4 bases and J 3 bases, with 16 bases left between them. The CDR3 is 16 amino acids. CDR1 is LNHDA and CDR2 is SQIVND in the germline V gene (reference sequence). The CDR3 loop reads CASSRTATGINQPQHF. For the CDR3, the DNA is TGTGCCAGTAGTAGGACTGCGACAGGCATCAATCAGCCCCAGCATTTT.

This clone occurred once. The V gene is TRBV4-2, the J gene TRBJ2-3, with 13 bases matching TRBD2. Trimming at V came to 6 bases and at J to 4 bases, leaving 13 bases not matched to a gene. The germline V gene has CDR1 LGHNA and CDR2 YNFKEQ. There are 18 residues in the CDR3. In DNA, the CDR3 is TGTGCCAGCAGTGCATTGACTAGCGGGGGGAGTTGGGCAGATACGCAGTATTTT. Protein sequence: CASSALTSGGSWADTQYF.